A single sample is the source of the 19 T cell receptor beta chains below, sequenced in a study of T-cell memory formation after mild COVID-19. TCRdb fed the 5' RACE reads into MiXCR, producing one record per CDR3 protein. The sample shows 180,000 or so distinct CDR3 sequences, around a tenth of them seen only once. The sequenced material came from PBMCs or a T cell subset sorted from them (not recorded which). The source of these receptors is a man between 18 and 35 years old who had mild COVID-19 (a few samples of this study predate the infection). Cell type and time point are not known.

V and J are TRBV24-1 and TRBJ1-1; 9 bases agree with TRBD1. Germline CDR1 is KGHDR and CDR2 is SFDVKD. The CDR3 sequence is 15 residues long. V was clipped by 3 bases and J by 5 bases; unmatched bases: 6. The CDR3 protein is CATSDGHRGRTEAFF. In DNA form, the CDR3 reads TGTGCCACCAGTGATGGTCACAGGGGGCGTACTGAAGCTTTCTTT.

This clonotype was seen a few times. The V call is TRBV6-1, the J call TRBJ2-1; D is ambiguous. V was shortened by 2 bases and J by 9 bases, with 17 bases between the two germline ends. The germline V gene encodes CDR1 MNHNS and CDR2 SASEGT. The CDR3 runs 15 residues. The CDR3 DNA reads as TGTGCCAGCAGTGAAAGGTCAGCCGGGCACCGTGAGCAGTTCTTC. It translates to CASSERSAGHREQFF.

This clonotype was counted ten times or more. The chain has TRBV28 and TRBJ2-7, with 10 bases that match TRBD1. The CDR3 length is 15 residues. CDR1 is MDHEN, CDR2 SYDVKM, per germline. J was trimmed by 4 bases and V by 2 bases; bases with no gene match: 5. The chain's CDR3 is CASSLARTGGYEQYV. The CDR3 DNA reads as TGTGCCAGCAGTTTAGCCAGGACAGGGGGATACGAGCAGTACGTC.

Many counts were recorded for this clonotype. The J gene is TRBJ2-7, the V gene TRBV20-1; no reliable D call. Germline CDR1 is DFQATT and CDR2 is SNEGSKA (reference sequence). CDR3 length equals 14 residues. The V end was cut by 0 bases, the J end by 3 bases, with 12 bases between. Written as DNA, the CDR3 is TGCAGTGCTAGAGATCTTCGGGCCCTCTACGAGCAGTACTTC. The encoded protein is CSARDLRALYEQYF.

This clonotype was found a few times. The chain joins TRBV7-2 to TRBJ2-2; 8 bases agree with TRBD2. The CDR3 has 16 residues. CDR1 is SGHTA, CDR2 FQGNSA, per germline. With 5 bases clipped from V and 3 bases from J, the junction kept 8 bases outside the gene matches. Here the CDR3 reads CASSRGSGGDTGELFF. In DNA, the CDR3 is TGTGCCAGCAGCCGTGGGTCGGGGGGGGACACCGGGGAGCTGTTTTTT.

This clonotype was counted only a few times. The chain's CDR3 is CASSLDRGRGEQYF. CDR3 nucleotide sequence: TGTGCCAGCAGCTTAGACAGGGGGCGCGGGGAGCAGTACTTC. This chain joins TRBV7-2 and TRBJ2-7; 9 bases agree with TRBD1. Germline lookup yields CDR1 SGHTA and CDR2 FQGNSA. This CDR3 spans 14 amino acids. J lost 7 bases, V lost 1 base, and 5 bases had no gene match. The variable domain in full, with the rest retrieved from reference TRBV7-2 and TRBJ2-7, is GAGVSQSPSNKVTEKGKDVELRCDPISGHTALYWYRQSLGQGLEFLIYFQGNSAPDKSGLPSDRFSAERTGGSVSTLTIQRTQQEDSAVYLCASSLDRGRGEQYFGPGTRLTVT.

V usage is TRBV5-1 and J usage is TRBJ2-3, with 8 bases fitting TRBD1. The CDR3 is 14 amino acids. The V gene end was trimmed by 2 bases and the J gene end by 4 bases; junction bases not matched to a gene: 3. Germline loops: CDR1 SGHRS, CDR2 YFSETQ. CDR3 region: CASSLGTGSDTQYF. For the CDR3, the DNA is TGCGCCAGCAGCTTAGGGACAGGCTCAGATACGCAGTATTTT.

The chain carries TRBV12-3 or TRBV12-4 and TRBJ1-2, with 7 bases matching TRBD1. The CDR3 consists of 16 residues. V gave up 6 bases and J gave up 1 base; unmatched junction bases: 11. The CDR3 DNA is TGTGCCAGCAGACATACCGGGACAGCCGGTAACTATGGCTACACCTTC. It encodes CASRHTGTAGNYGYTF.

This clonotype has just a few counts. The chain combines TRBV18 with TRBJ1-2; no reliable D call. Trimming removed 5 bases from V and 4 bases from J, with 20 bases in between. Looked up from germline, CDR1 is KGHSH and CDR2 is LQKENI. CDR3 length equals 16 residues. The CDR3 DNA sequence: TGTGCCAGCTCATCGCACCCCCAAAACAGCGCCTATGGCTACACCTTC. Its protein is CASSSHPQNSAYGYTF.

In its sample, this clonotype was seen many times. This chain connects TRBV27 to TRBJ1-1, with 9 nucleotides matching TRBD1. The CDR3 covers 14 residues. The V segment lost 2 bases and the J segment 4 bases; nucleotides outside the gene matches: 2. The germline V gene has CDR1 MNHEY and CDR2 SMNVEV (reference sequence). The CDR3 sequence is CASSLATGGTEAFF. CDR3 coding DNA: TGTGCCAGCAGTTTAGCGACAGGGGGCACTGAAGCTTTCTTT.

CDR3 nucleotide sequence: TGTGCCAGCGGCGGGCGAGGGGGGGCCCTCTACGAGCAGTACTTC. Protein sequence: CASGGRGGALYEQYF. The V and J genes are TRBV6-2 or TRBV6-3 and TRBJ2-7; tentative D call: TRBD2 (7 bases). The CDR3 sequence is 15 residues long. Germline-derived CDR1 and CDR2 are MNHEY and SVGEGT. Trimming took 8 bases from V and 3 from J, leaving 20 bases between them.

This clonotype was found a few times. The chain carries TRBV5-1 and TRBJ2-5; tentatively, D is TRBD2 (5 bases). V shed 1 base and J shed 4 bases, with 11 bases lying between them. The CDR3 is made up of 14 amino acids. Germline V CDR1 and CDR2: SGHRS, YFSETQ. The CDR3, as DNA: TGCGCCAGCAGCTTGAAGCTAGCTGGAGAGACCCAGTACTTC. Protein product: CASSLKLAGETQYF.

The rearrangement uses TRBV7-3 and TRBJ2-3, with D unresolved. The V end was cut by 5 bases, the J end by 4 bases, with 16 bases between. The CDR3 consists of 15 residues. Germline loops: CDR1 SGHTA, CDR2 FQGTGA. Here the CDR3 DNA reads TGTGCCAGCAGCCCCAACCCGATAAAGCCAGATACGCAGTATTTT. Translated, it gives CASSPNPIKPDTQYF.

This clonotype has a count of ten or more. The J gene is TRBJ1-1, the V gene TRBV19, with 7 positions matching TRBD1. The CDR3 totals 15 residues. The germline V gene has CDR1 LNHDA and CDR2 SQIVND (reference sequence). V was pared by 7 bases and J by 1 base, with 9 bases of the junction left unmatched. The CDR3 reads CASNSRDRGNTEAFF. The CDR3 DNA reads as TGTGCCAGTAACTCGCGGGACAGAGGGAACACTGAAGCTTTCTTT.

The sample holds a few counts of this clonotype. The V call is TRBV6-5, the J call TRBJ2-7; 10 nucleotides align to TRBD2. CDR3 length: 15 residues. The germline CDR1 and CDR2 sequences are MNHEY and SVGAGI. V was pared by 5 bases and J by 0 bases, with 4 bases of the junction left unmatched. CDR3 nucleotides: TGTGCCAGCAGTCTAGCGGGGGCAAGCTCCTACGAGCAGTACTTC. Translation gives CASSLAGASSYEQYF.

The V and J genes are TRBV6-2 or TRBV6-3 and TRBJ2-1; perhaps TRBD1 as D (6 bases). Trimming shortened V by 0 bases and J by 14 bases, and 14 bases separated the two germline ends. The CDR3 runs to 13 residues. Germline V CDR1 and CDR2: MNHEY, SVGEGT. In nucleotides, the CDR3 is TGTGCCAGCAGTTACTCGATCGGACAGTACGAGTTCTTC. Translated, it gives CASSYSIGQYEFF.

Only a few counts were recorded for this clonotype. The CDR3 region has the DNA TGCGCCAGCAGCCCCCGGGACAGCGCTCAAGAGACCCAGTACTTC. Its protein is CASSPRDSAQETQYF. This chain links TRBV5-1 with TRBJ2-5; 7 nucleotides line up with TRBD1. With 4 bases clipped from V and 2 bases from J, the junction kept 8 bases outside the gene matches. Germline-derived CDR1 and CDR2 are SGHRS and YFSETQ. The CDR3 covers 15 residues.

The chain has TRBV5-1 and TRBJ2-6; no reliable D call. Germline V CDR1 and CDR2: SGHRS, YFSETQ. The CDR3 has 17 amino acids. The V gene lost 1 base and the J gene lost 0 bases, with 11 bases spanning the gap. CDR3 bases: TGCGCCAGCAGCTTGCTGAGCCAGGACTCTGGGGCCAACGTCCTGACTTTC. It is translated as CASSLLSQDSGANVLTF.

This sequence joins TRBV20-1 and TRBJ2-3; TRBD2 matches 9 bases. The CDR3 has 14 amino acids. V trimming: 6 bases; J trimming: 1 base; junction bases outside the gene matches: 5. From germline, CDR1 is DFQATT and CDR2 SNEGSKA (reference sequence). This CDR3 reads CSARQRGGTDTQYF. The DNA for the CDR3 is TGCAGTGCGCGGCAGCGGGGGGGCACAGATACGCAGTATTTT.